A selection of T cell receptor beta chains follows, all from one sample in a study of blood T cell repertoires in COVID-19. Sequencing used immunoSEQ multiplex PCR; TCRdb keeps in-frame clones, though not all of them. Among about 270,000 clones, around 88% were seen once, and the ten largest hold 0.95% to 1.5%. The sequenced material came from PBMCs or T cells enriched from blood (not recorded which). These receptors were taken from a middle-aged woman with acute COVID-19. CDR3s leave out the opening cysteine and the closing phenylalanine or tryptophan.

V	J	CDR3
TRBV30	TRBJ2-3	AWSGRSGRGDTQY
TRBV3-1/TRBV3-2	TRBJ2-1	ASSLAGANEQF
TRBV11-2	TRBJ2-1	ASSLTAVQF
TRBV9	TRBJ2-5	ASSVDRTQETQY
TRBV5-1	TRBJ1-1	ASSGGQGANTEAF
TRBV7-9	TRBJ1-2	ASSEWDREEDYGYT
TRBV4-3	TRBJ1-2	ASSQKTDRGYGYT
TRBV3-1/TRBV3-2	TRBJ1-1	ASSQAVNTEAF
TRBV9	TRBJ2-1	ASSEGDTYNEQF
TRBV5-5	TRBJ1-4	ASSTLATNEKLF
TRBV2	TRBJ2-5	ASSEAGYRTGDETQY
TRBV5-5	TRBJ1-1	ASSLTVNTEAF
TRBV10-3	TRBJ2-1	AISLTGREGYHEQF
TRBV18	TRBJ2-2	ASSPQWENGELF
TRBV28	TRBJ1-2	ASSLTGRDGYT
TRBV27	TRBJ1-2	ASSPQQGTGRDYGYT
TRBV11-2	TRBJ1-1	ASSPREGADWTEAF
TRBV11-2	TRBJ1-4	ASTERRTAEKLF
TRBV4-2	TRBJ1-4	ASSLKGQGTGRPLNEKLF
TRBV5-1	TRBJ2-5	ASSSKEGQGVFETQY
TRBV5-1	TRBJ2-1	ASSLAGGRAWDEQF
TRBV7-9	TRBJ1-2	ASSLARVSNYGYT
TRBV5-5	TRBJ2-5	ASSLVPGGYETQY
TRBV15	TRBJ2-2	ATSMDRGTGELF
TRBV6-5	TRBJ2-1	ASRSSGYDNEQF
TRBV10-3	TRBJ1-1	AISGGRDTEAF
TRBV6-5	TRBJ2-7	ASRFTRTVGYEQY
TRBV7-8	TRBJ1-5	ASSLGIGGVRHQPQH
TRBV24-1	TRBJ2-7	ATSDRDHEQY
TRBV27	TRBJ2-2	ASSLLGTGAGELF
TRBV9	TRBJ1-1	ASSVDWWSTEAF
TRBV19	TRBJ1-5	ASTRQVGNQPQH
TRBV30	TRBJ1-5	AWSVPGTGYQPQH
TRBV12-3/TRBV12-4	TRBJ1-2	ASSLTVGYT
TRBV30	TRBJ2-3	AWSVHSSGITDTQY
TRBV2	TRBJ2-1	ASSELASGRGEQF
TRBV5-1	TRBJ2-7	ASSLTSSYEQY
TRBV4-3	TRBJ2-2	ASSQDQRPGMGELF
TRBV29-1	TRBJ1-1	SVKGLNTEAF
TRBV28	TRBJ1-2	ASSRGDYGYT
TRBV10-1	TRBJ1-6	ASSESSGPEPLH
TRBV7-2	TRBJ1-1	ASSLVLLERAF
TRBV7-9	TRBJ2-2	ASGPGLAGGGNTGELF
TRBV3-1/TRBV3-2	TRBJ1-5	ASSHSSSNQPQH
TRBV3-1/TRBV3-2	TRBJ1-2	ASSQGRRQGNYGYT